This TCR beta chain came from a study of regulatory T cells in long-lasting Graves disease. This clonotype was found a few times. For TCR beta, libraries came from iRepertoire HTBI primers and Arm-PCR of CDR3 regions. Each CDR3 protein is one row after TCRdb ran MiXCR on the multiplex PCR reads. The sample has 400,000 to 550,000 distinct CDR3 sequences; around 17% are singletons. This CDR3 contains 14 residues. The V segment lost 3 bases and the J segment 7 bases; nucleotides outside the gene matches: 4. The germline V gene has CDR1 SGHKS and CDR2 YYEKEE (reference sequence). This sample's time point: newly diagnosed GD, antithyroid drugs for less than 3 months. Following extraction of RNA from PBMCs, that RNA was used to make the TCR library. In addition, the sample was reused for a study of T cells in Graves' hyperthyroidism and ophthalmopathy. That report adds: Initially, a first-round RT-PCR of the TCR CDR3 employed the HTBI primer set.

The sample was peripheral blood mononuclear cells (PBMCs), taken at new diagnosis, from a patient treated with antithyroid drugs. This clonotype was sampled from a woman aged 25 to 39 with Graves disease. This chain links TRBV5-5 with TRBJ1-6; 7 bases match TRBD1. The CDR3 loop is CASSWDSENSPLHF. Here the CDR3 DNA reads TGTGCCAGCAGCTGGGACAGTGAGAATTCACCCCTCCACTTT.